This T cell receptor beta chain was obtained from a study of blood T cell repertoires in COVID-19. Study-wide context: COVID-19 samples, acute and convalescent, were from the United States, Italy and Spain. The analysed material was cDNA or gDNA that came from T cells, B-cell-depleted T cells, or PBMCs.

In the study's own analysis: The authors estimated nucleated cell counts from reference gene primer amplification. Profiled with immunoSEQ multiplex PCR; TCRdb holds only in-frame clones, not every one. V, J and clone size were drawn from that table, and D and trimming were deduced from the DNA. This sample has roughly 47,000 clones, with over 75% found just once. Trimming removed 2 bases from V and 4 bases from J, with 15 bases in between. CDR1 is SQVTM and CDR2 is ANQGSEA in the germline V gene. This CDR3 region has 15 residues. The sample was peripheral blood. This TCR came from a man over 45 with acute or convalescent COVID-19. The rearrangement joins TRBV29-1 to TRBJ2-1; D is possibly TRBD1 (5 bases). Here the CDR3 DNA reads TGCAGCGTTGAACCAACAGGCCACGGGTACAATGAGCAGTTCTTC. Its protein is CSVEPTGHGYNEQFF.